This TCR beta chain was documented in a study of T cells in Graves' hyperthyroidism and ophthalmopathy. It was RNA transcripts that yielded the amplified TCR beta CDR3 regions. HTBI primers drove first-round RT-PCR of the TCR CDR3. TCRdb re-analysed the multiplex PCR reads in MiXCR, keeping a single row per CDR3 protein. Of 300,000 to 400,000 distinct CDR3 sequences in the sample, 21% were seen once. This clonotype was seen repeatedly, ten times or more. The TCR originated in a woman aged 50 to 65 with Graves' hyperthyroidism. Sequencing input: blood.

CDR3 amino acids: CASSPGQPTAADTQYF. The CDR3 nucleotides are TGTGCCAGCTCACCAGGGCAGCCAACCGCGGCAGATACGCAGTATTTT. The chain carries TRBV18 and TRBJ2-3; D unclear. The CDR3 runs to 16 residues. CDR1 is KGHSH and CDR2 is LQKENI in the germline V gene. With 2 bases removed from V and 4 bases from J, the gap between germline ends came to 16 bases.